The entry below gives a single T cell receptor beta chain sequence along with its context. In the source study's methods: For nucleated cells, counts were estimated from reference gene primer amplification. Here immunoSEQ multiplex PCR was the method, and the copy in TCRdb shows in-frame clones only, minus some. The DNA gave D and trimming, while V, J and clone size come from that table. This sample has tens of thousands of clones, with around 93% found just once. The data belong to a study of blood T cell repertoires in COVID-19. Across the study: T cells, B-cell-depleted T cells, or PBMCs provided the cDNA or gDNA that served as material.

The CDR3 runs 13 residues. Trimming removed 2 bases at V and 4 bases at J, with 6 bases between. From germline, CDR1 is SGHTA and CDR2 FQGTGA. This chain joins TRBV7-3 and TRBJ2-1; D gene ambiguous. The sample taken for sequencing was peripheral blood. This clonotype was sampled from a human donor with active COVID-19. The donor label of this sample is uncertain. The CDR3 loop is CASSLGRYNEQFF. DNA of the CDR3: TGTGCCAGCAGCTTAGGCAGATACAATGAGCAGTTCTTC.